These 5 T cell receptor beta chains were sequenced from one sample in a study of T cells in Graves' hyperthyroidism and ophthalmopathy. The investigators amplified TCR beta CDR3 regions from RNA transcripts. Using the HTBI primer set, a first-round RT-PCR was run on the TCR CDR3. TCRdb reprocessed the multiplex PCR reads with MiXCR, giving one entry per CDR3 protein. The sample comprises around 540,000 distinct CDR3 sequences, about 16% of which are singletons, and 29% rests with the top ten. The sample consisted of blood. These receptors originate from a young woman with Graves' ophthalmopathy.

Note on this clonotype: A read error may be the cause here, since a much bigger clone is one base away. Likely a read error: the CDR3 ends without its conserved phenylalanine or tryptophan. The chain recombines TRBV29-1 with TRBJ2-7; D possibly corresponds to TRBD2 (5 bases). Germline CDR1 SQVTM, CDR2 ANQGSEA. The CDR3 runs to 13 residues. The V gene lost 1 base and the J gene lost 3 bases, with 10 bases spanning the gap. The CDR3 DNA is TGCAGCGTTGAAGGACCGGGGAACTACGAGCAGTACCTC. Translating it yields CSVEGPGNYEQYL.

This clonotype came up many times. The chain is built from TRBV6-1 and TRBJ1-1; possible D gene TRBD1, 5 bases. The ends were cut back, 5 bases at V and 4 bases at J, with 14 bases in the middle. Germline values: CDR1 MNHNS, CDR2 SASEGT. There are 14 residues in the CDR3. The CDR3 loop reads CASSSPGRATEAFF. The CDR3 DNA is TGTGCCAGCAGTTCACCAGGGAGGGCCACTGAAGCTTTCTTT.

This clonotype was seen ten or more times. The chain has TRBV5-6 and TRBJ2-1; D is unresolved. This CDR3 contains 13 residues. Germline V CDR1 and CDR2: SGHDT, YYEEEE. V was trimmed by 4 bases and J by 3 bases, leaving 8 bases between them. In DNA, the CDR3 is TGTGCCAGCAGCCCTCCGTACTACAATGAGCAGTTCTTC. Its protein is CASSPPYYNEQFF.

This clonotype has ten or more counts. This chain joins TRBV20-1 and TRBJ2-5, with D possibly being TRBD2 (6 bases). CDR1 DFQATT and CDR2 SNEGSKA come from the germline V gene (reference sequence). Trimming removed 1 base at V and 2 bases at J, with 8 bases between. The CDR3 has 13 amino acids. The CDR3 DNA reads as TGCAGTGCTAGAGGTGCGGGACAAGAGACCCAGTACTTC. It codes for CSARGAGQETQYF.

This clonotype was recorded many times. The chain recombines TRBV7-2 with TRBJ2-7; a possible D gene is TRBD2 (6 bases). Germline V gene sequence: CDR1 SGHTA, CDR2 FQGNSA. V was clipped by 1 base and J by 3 bases, with 10 bases between them. This CDR3 is built from 14 residues. The CDR3 DNA reads TGTGCCAGCAGCTTAGGGCGGGGCGACTACGAGCAGTACTTC. Residues: CASSLGRGDYEQYF.